This T cell receptor (beta chain) came from a study of blood T cell repertoires in COVID-19. Study-wide context: COVID-19 samples collected from the United States, Italy and Spain covered acute and convalescent phases.

V shed 3 bases, J shed 5 bases, and the junction held 7 bases outside the gene matches. CDR3 length equals 17 residues. Germline V gene sequence: CDR1 SGHTA, CDR2 FQGNSA. How the authors handled the data: Estimation of nucleated cell counts was performed using reference gene primer amplification. Clones were read by immunoSEQ multiplex PCR, and TCRdb kept only the in-frame ones, dropping some. V, J and clone size derive from that table, while D and trimming were established from the DNA sequence. Here the sample spans 53,000 or so clones, around 80% being singletons. What was sequenced was peripheral blood. This sequence originates from a human donor in a cohort sampled during active COVID-19. The chain links TRBV7-2 to TRBJ2-3, with 14 nucleotides matching TRBD2. CDR3 nucleotide sequence: TGTGCCAGCAGCTTGGTTGGGACTAGCGGGGGCCTAGATACGCAGTATTTT. It encodes CASSLVGTSGGLDTQYF.